One TCR beta chain is described in this entry. Donors in Cohort 3 who had recovered were those with two negative PCRs, healthcare professional clearance, or resolution of their symptoms. This sample was taken from a study of blood T cell repertoires in COVID-19. Study context: COVID-19 samples collected from the United States, Italy and Spain covered acute and convalescent phases.

In germline, CDR1 is LGHDT, CDR2 YNNKEL (reference sequence). The CDR3 extends over 12 amino acids. V gave up 6 bases and J gave up 7 bases, with 12 bases separating them. In the original workflow: It was from reference gene primer amplification that nucleated cell counts were estimated. Profiling relied on immunoSEQ multiplex PCR, and the TCRdb table lists in-frame clones only, not all of them. V and J calls and clone size come straight from that table; D and trimming were deduced from the DNA. The repertoire holds about 170,000 clones, with over 65% as singletons. The clonotype originates from a woman aged 45-60 years who had recovered from COVID-19. Sequenced sample: PBMCs or T cells enriched from blood (not recorded which). V usage is TRBV3-1 (or the pseudogene TRBV3-2) and J usage is TRBJ1-2, with no clear D. CDR3 DNA: TGTGCCAGCAGAATTATCGGTAGTGGCTACACCTTC. Encoded protein: CASRIIGSGYTF.